The entry below gives a single T cell receptor (beta chain) sequence along with its context. Its antigen is not identified. The data were taken from a study of PD-L1 blockade in urothelial cancer. Study at large: From about 2014, patients received atezolizumab, given as 1,200 mg intravenously every 3 weeks. Median T cell count in tumor samples was approximately 1,400.

CDR1 is LNHNV, CDR2 YYDKDF, per germline (reference sequence). V was pared by 6 bases and J by 8 bases, with 16 bases between. This CDR3 has 14 residues. Every PCR was spiked with synthetic TCR analog templates. Profiled with immunoSEQ multiplex PCR; TCRdb holds only in-frame clones, not every one. The repertoire has fewer than 45,000 clones, around 33% of them found once; the top ten carry around 10%. Study-wide results and limits: More expansion of tumor-associated blood clones, seen at 3 weeks, marked durable-benefit patients.

The V and J genes are TRBV15 and TRBJ1-4, with D uncertain. The sample was tumor tissue, taken before atezolizumab (anti-PD-L1) treatment. The clonotype originates from a man aged 55-75 years with urothelial cancer. The DNA for the CDR3 is TGTGCCACCAGTAACACACCCGGTCAAGAAAAACTGTTTTTT. This encodes CATSNTPGQEKLFF.